The 21 T cell receptor beta chains below all came from one sample that was sequenced in a study of beta chain features in type 1 diabetes. Every isolated RNA sample was fully reverse transcribed, so sequencing captured expressed TCRB transcripts. Data came from immunoSEQ multiplex PCR; TCRdb stores just in-frame clones and leaves some out. The table records 810,000 or so clones, 15% to 20% of them present only once. The sample consisted of naive CD4+ T cells from blood. These receptors originate from a woman younger than 35 in good health.

This clone has just a few counts. V usage is TRBV4-3 and J usage is TRBJ1-2, with TRBD1 identical over 9 bases. CDR1 and CDR2 from the germline V gene are LGHNA and YSLEER. The CDR3 runs 14 residues. The trim removed 4 bases at V and 7 bases at J, leaving 7 bases unmatched. CDR3 bases: TGCGCCAGCAGCCTACTACAGGGGGCGCGTGGCTACACCTTC. Protein product: CASSLLQGARGYTF.

The J gene is TRBJ2-3, the V gene TRBV15; tentative D call: TRBD2 (5 bases). Per germline, CDR1 LNHNV and CDR2 YYDKDF (reference sequence). The CDR3 covers 15 residues. The V end lost 2 bases, the J end lost 1 base, and 10 bases lay between the germline ends. CDR3 residues: CATSRLIGGTDTQYF. CDR3 in DNA: TGTGCCACCAGCAGACTAATCGGGGGCACAGATACGCAGTATTTT.

This clone was seen only a few times. The chain employs TRBV10-3 and TRBJ2-7, with D possibly TRBD1 on 5 matching bases. The J call may be mistaken, given a closer DNA end match to TRBJ2-5. In germline, CDR1 is ENHRY, CDR2 SYGVKD. The CDR3 runs 13 residues. This CDR3 reads CAISEAAGETQYF. For the CDR3, the DNA is TGTGCCATCAGTGAAGCAGCAGGGGAGACCCAGTACTTC.

This clone has only a few counts. This chain links TRBV19 with TRBJ2-3, with no clear D. The V end was cut by 7 bases, the J end by 3 bases, with 11 bases between. CDR3 length: 13 amino acids. Per germline, CDR1 LNHDA and CDR2 SQIVND (reference sequence). DNA of the CDR3: TGTGCCAGTACTGGTCACGCGACAGATACGCAGTATTTT. Translation gives CASTGHATDTQYF.

The rearrangement uses TRBV7-9 and TRBJ2-1, with D unresolved. Germline assignment: CDR1 SEHNR and CDR2 FQNEAQ (reference sequence). The CDR3 covers 15 residues. V was pared by 0 bases and J by 2 bases, with 8 bases between. CDR3 sequence reads: CASSLAKVAYNEQFF. CDR3 sequence (DNA): TGTGCCAGCAGCTTAGCAAAGGTCGCCTACAATGAGCAGTTCTTC.

CDR3 residues: CASSQGDEAFF. CDR3 DNA: TGTGCCAGCAGCCAGGGGGATGAAGCTTTCTTT. This chain links TRBV7-9 with TRBJ1-1; 7 bases match TRBD1. J was trimmed by 7 bases and V by 5 bases; bases with no gene match: 1. Germline CDR1 and CDR2: SEHNR and FQNEAQ (reference sequence). The CDR3 sequence is 11 residues long.

The chain recombines TRBV4-3 with TRBJ2-5; tentatively, D is TRBD1 (5 bases). The germline V gene has CDR1 LGHNA and CDR2 YSLEER. The CDR3 is made up of 16 amino acids. The ends were cut back, 3 bases at V and 2 bases at J, with 16 bases in the middle. The CDR3 is CASSHRQGYAQETQYF. The CDR3 DNA sequence: TGCGCCAGCAGCCATCGCCAGGGCTACGCTCAAGAGACCCAGTACTTC.

This sequence joins TRBV11-2 and TRBJ1-4, with D unclear. The CDR3 is made up of 14 amino acids. Germline V CDR1 and CDR2: SGHAT, FQNNGV. V lost 4 bases to trimming and J lost 8 bases, with 14 bases between them. This CDR3 reads CASSSTNRGEKLFF. CDR3 nucleotides: TGTGCCAGCAGCTCGACCAACCGGGGAGAAAAACTGTTTTTT.

This clone showed up just a few times. The V and J genes are TRBV18 and TRBJ1-2, with D maybe TRBD1 (5 bases). Germline lookup yields CDR1 KGHSH and CDR2 LQKENI. CDR3 size: 15 residues. The V and J ends lost 0 bases and 7 bases respectively, with 15 bases between them. The CDR3 loop is CASSPPAGSAAGYTF. CDR3 DNA: TGTGCCAGCTCACCACCGGCAGGGTCCGCTGCTGGCTACACCTTC.

Notes on this clone: Other DNA sequences in the same sample also yield this CDR3. This chain links TRBV7-3 with TRBJ1-2, with 7 bases identical to TRBD1. The CDR3 runs to 15 residues. V shed 0 bases and J 3 bases; nucleotides not matched to a gene: 4. The germline V gene encodes CDR1 SGHTA and CDR2 FQGTGA. CDR3 residues: CASSLTGTGDYGYTF. The CDR3 bases are TGTGCCAGCAGCTTAACGGGAACAGGGGACTATGGCTACACCTTC.

This clone was detected only a few times. The chain combines TRBV10-3 with TRBJ2-5; TRBD1 is a possible D gene (6 bases). The germline gives CDR1 ENHRY, CDR2 SYGVKD. V gave up 10 bases and J gave up 5 bases, with 17 bases separating them. The CDR3 consists of 13 residues. Here the CDR3 reads CATTLGQSETQYF. CDR3 DNA sequence: TGTGCCACAACTTTGGGACAATCGGAGACCCAGTACTTC.

The chain joins TRBV29-1 to TRBJ2-7, with 10 positions matching TRBD2. Germline trimming cut 4 bases from V and 5 bases from J; bases unmatched to any gene: 14. CDR1 SQVTM and CDR2 ANQGSEA come from the germline V gene. The CDR3 covers 16 residues. The CDR3: CSVGQRKREGLDEQYF. CDR3 sequence (DNA): TGCAGCGTTGGGCAGCGGAAGCGGGAGGGCCTTGACGAGCAGTACTTC.

This clone was observed a few times. The chain joins TRBV19 to TRBJ1-2; D perhaps matches TRBD1 (6 bases). CDR1 and CDR2 from the germline V gene are LNHDA and SQIVND (reference sequence). V gave up 5 bases and J gave up 4 bases, with 20 bases separating them. The length of the CDR3 is 16 residues. CDR3 DNA: TGTGCCAGTAGTGCAACAGACAGGACGGTCCCCTATGGCTACACCTTC. It specifies CASSATDRTVPYGYTF.

The J gene is TRBJ2-1, the V gene TRBV7-9, with 10 nucleotides matching TRBD2. The V gene end was trimmed by 3 bases and the J gene end by 8 bases; junction bases not matched to a gene: 4. Germline V gives CDR1 SEHNR, CDR2 FQNEAQ (reference sequence). The CDR3 is 14 amino acids. The CDR3 loop is CASSFRLAGDEQFF. In nucleotides, the CDR3 is TGTGCCAGCAGCTTTCGGCTAGCGGGGGATGAGCAGTTCTTC. The entire variable domain, with the rest obtained from reference TRBV7-9 and TRBJ2-1, is as follows: DTGVSQNPRHKITKRGQNVTFRCDPISEHNRLYWYRQTLGQGPEFLTYFQNEAQLEKSRLLSDRFSAERPKGSFSTLEIQRTEQGDSAMYLCASSFRLAGDEQFFGPGTRLTVL.

The chain links TRBV6-5 to TRBJ2-7; a weak D match, TRBD1 (5 bases). Germline V CDR1 and CDR2: MNHEY, SVGAGI. Trimming took off 0 bases at V and 3 bases at J, with 15 bases between the two ends. This CDR3 spans 16 amino acids. The CDR3 is CASSYSMGSGNYEQYF. The CDR3, as DNA: TGTGCCAGCAGTTACTCGATGGGATCAGGGAACTACGAGCAGTACTTC.

V is TRBV7-3 and J is TRBJ2-1; 8 bases match TRBD1. CDR1 and CDR2 (germline): SGHTA, FQGTGA. This CDR3 comprises 14 residues. V lost 4 bases, J lost 4 bases, and 3 bases stayed unmatched. CDR3 loop: CASSSQGAYNEQFF. In nucleotides, the CDR3 is TGTGCCAGCAGCTCTCAGGGGGCGTACAATGAGCAGTTCTTC.

This clone was picked up a small number of times. The V gene is TRBV5-4, the J gene TRBJ2-1; D remains ambiguous. Trimming cost V 4 bases and J 0 bases, with 11 bases left between them. The CDR3 has 15 amino acids. Per germline, CDR1 SGHNT and CDR2 YYREEE (reference sequence). Here the CDR3 reads CASSPAPDSYNEQFF. CDR3 nucleotides: TGTGCCAGCAGCCCAGCGCCAGACTCCTACAATGAGCAGTTCTTC.

Written as DNA, the CDR3 is TGTGCCAGCAGCGGATCACTAGGAGCGAACACCGGGGAGCTGTTTTTT. Its translation: CASSGSLGANTGELFF. The chain links TRBV11-2 to TRBJ2-2; perhaps TRBD2 as D (5 bases). V lost 5 bases, J lost 0 bases, and 13 bases lay in between. The CDR3 sequence is 16 residues long. From germline, CDR1 is SGHAT and CDR2 FQNNGV.

This clone was counted a few times. The chain uses TRBV7-9 and TRBJ1-2, with a tentative D call TRBD1 (5 bases). The V end lost 2 bases, the J end lost 7 bases, and 8 bases lay between the germline ends. The germline V gene has CDR1 SEHNR and CDR2 FQNEAQ (reference sequence). CDR3 length equals 12 residues. The CDR3 DNA reads TGTGCCAGCAGCTTACCTCAGGGTGGCTACACCTTC. The encoded protein is CASSLPQGGYTF.

The V and J genes are TRBV29-1 and TRBJ2-7; D gene uncertain. The CDR3 has 11 amino acids. V lost 8 bases and J 3 bases, leaving 11 bases between the germline ends. Germline loops: CDR1 SQVTM, CDR2 ANQGSEA. For the CDR3, the DNA is TGCAGCACGAGGAGCAGCTACGAGCAGTACTTC. This encodes CSTRSSYEQYF.

This clone occurred a few times. The chain joins TRBV19 to TRBJ2-1, with TRBD2 matching 10 bases. Trimming at V came to 0 bases and at J to 3 bases, leaving 5 bases not matched to a gene. The CDR3 contains 17 residues. CDR1 and CDR2 (germline): LNHDA, SQIVND (reference sequence). The CDR3 here is CASSIDKAGGRYNEQFF. In nucleotides, the CDR3 is TGTGCCAGTAGTATAGACAAAGCGGGAGGGCGCTACAATGAGCAGTTCTTC.